These T cell receptor beta chains were read from a single sample in a study of T and B cells in COVID-19 patients. TCRdb ran MiXCR on the multiplex PCR reads and lists one entry per CDR3 protein. Of 4,500 to 5,500 distinct CDR3 sequences listed, 20% to 25% are singletons. The sample comprised blood. Source of these receptors: a human donor with active COVID-19. CDR3s include the opening cysteine and the closing phenylalanine or tryptophan. The D gene is left open where the match is weak. Rows may omit the clone size; those that give it use once, few, many or a size class.

medium-sized	TRBV6-5	-	TRBJ2-5	TGTGCCAGCAGTTACTCGGGGGTTCGTCAAGAGACCCAGTACTTC	CASSYSGVRQETQYF
-	TRBV12-3/TRBV12-4	-	TRBJ2-7	TGTGCCAGCAGACGGGACACGGGCTCCTACGAGCAGTACTTC	CASRRDTGSYEQYF
medium-sized	TRBV15	-	TRBJ2-5	TGTGCCACCAGCAGAGCCTCGGCGGAGACCCAGTACTTC	CATSRASAETQYF
-	TRBV5-1	-	TRBJ1-2	TGCGCCAGCAGCTTGGGAATGACACCATCCAACTATGGCTACACCTTC	CASSLGMTPSNYGYTF
few	TRBV5-4	TRBD2	TRBJ2-7	TGTGCCAGCAGCTTCCCCGGGACTAGCGGGAGTAGTGGCATCTACGAGCAGTACTTC	CASSFPGTSGSSGIYEQYF
few	TRBV4-3	TRBD1	TRBJ2-5	TGCGCCAGCAGCCAAGAAAGACAGGGGGAGACCCAGTACTTC	CASSQERQGETQYF
few	TRBV4-3	-	TRBJ2-3	TGTGCCAGCAGCGCGACCAGCACAGATACGCAGTATTTT	CASSATSTDTQYF
-	TRBV5-1	-	TRBJ2-1	TGCACCAGCAGCTTTGGAGTAGAGCAGTTCTTC	CTSSFGVEQFF
medium-sized	TRBV12-3/TRBV12-4	-	TRBJ2-7	TGTGCCAGCAGCCGACAGGTTTTAGGGGAGCAGTACTTC	CASSRQVLGEQYF
-	TRBV18	-	TRBJ2-1	TGTGCCAGCAGTGCCCCCCGAAGGGGGAGGCTGGGAAATGAGCAGTTCTTC	CASSAPRRGRLGNEQFF
medium-sized	TRBV15	TRBD1	TRBJ2-7	TGTGCCACCAGCGGAACAGGGGGCCCTCCCTCCTACGAGCAGTACTTC	CATSGTGGPPSYEQYF
medium-sized	TRBV12-3/TRBV12-4	-	TRBJ2-3	TGTGCCAGCAGTTTAGCGGGGTTCACAGATACGCAGTATTTT	CASSLAGFTDTQYF
-	TRBV19	-	TRBJ1-1	TGTGCCAGTACCCCGGGGAGGAGAGGGACTGAAGCTTTCTTT	CASTPGRRGTEAFF
few	TRBV5-1	-	TRBJ2-2	TGCGCCAGCAGGGAGGGTCAGAACACCGGGGAGCTGTTTTTT	CASREGQNTGELFF
-	TRBV4-3	TRBD1	TRBJ2-7	TGCGCCAGCAGCCAAGATGGACAGGTGAGCTCCTACGAGCAGTACTTC	CASSQDGQVSSYEQYF
-	TRBV18	TRBD1	TRBJ1-1	TGTGCCAGCTCACCGGACAGGGGAAAAGGGAACACTGAAGCTTTCTTT	CASSPDRGKGNTEAFF
medium-sized	TRBV6-1	TRBD1	TRBJ1-4	TGTGCCAGCAGTGCCCAGGGGGGAGAAAAACTGTTTTTT	CASSAQGGEKLFF
few	TRBV28	-	TRBJ2-2	TGTGCCAGTACAGGGTATCGAACCGGGGAGCTGTTTTTT	CASTGYRTGELFF
many	TRBV27	-	TRBJ1-2	TGTGCCAGCAGTTTATCCCCATCGACAGCGAACTATGGCTACACCTTC	CASSLSPSTANYGYTF
-	TRBV2	TRBD1	TRBJ2-7	TGTGCCAGCAGTTTGGGGACAGGGAGCGAGCAGTACTTC	CASSLGTGSEQYF
many	TRBV12-3/TRBV12-4	TRBD2	TRBJ2-1	TGTGCCAGCAGTTTTGGACTAGCGGGAGCTGGTGAGCAGTTCTTC	CASSFGLAGAGEQFF
-	TRBV4-2	TRBD2	TRBJ2-2	TGTGCCAGCAGCCAGGTACCGGGACTAGCGGGCCCCGGGGAGCTGTTTTTT	CASSQVPGLAGPGELFF
few	TRBV5-6	-	TRBJ1-2	TGTGCCAGCAGCTCGGGATCCTATGGCTACACCTTC	CASSSGSYGYTF